The 18 T cell receptor beta chains below all came from one sample that was sequenced in a study of blood T cell repertoires in COVID-19. Sequencing used immunoSEQ multiplex PCR; TCRdb keeps in-frame clones, though not all of them. The sample records more than 300,000 clones, roughly nine tenths being singletons. Sequenced sample: PBMCs or T cells enriched from blood (not recorded which). Every receptor here comes from a woman aged 30 to 39 who had recovered from COVID-19.

The V call is TRBV2, the J call TRBJ1-1, with TRBD1 identical over 8 bases. V lost 0 bases, J lost 0 bases, and 12 bases stayed unmatched. This CDR3 region has 19 residues. Germline CDR1 SNHLY, CDR2 FYNNEI. The CDR3 loop is CASSEAGQGAVAVNTEAFF. The CDR3 region has the DNA TGTGCCAGCAGTGAAGCGGGGCAGGGGGCTGTGGCTGTGAACACTGAAGCTTTCTTT.

V usage is TRBV28 and J usage is TRBJ1-4; D perhaps matches TRBD1 (6 bases). Trimming stripped 5 bases from V and 0 bases from J, with 19 bases between. CDR1 is MDHEN and CDR2 is SYDVKM in the germline V gene. The CDR3 is 18 residues long. The CDR3 protein is CASSPYRVQAATNEKLFF. CDR3 nucleotides: TGTGCCAGCAGTCCCTACAGGGTTCAAGCGGCAACTAATGAAAAACTGTTTTTT.

The chain uses TRBV6-5 and TRBJ1-1; perhaps TRBD1 as D (6 bases). V lost 6 bases, J lost 5 bases, and 13 bases lay in between. The CDR3 is 13 residues long. CDR1 MNHEY and CDR2 SVGAGI come from the germline V gene. The CDR3 DNA is TGTGCCAGCAGCCCAGGGGTCGAGACTGAAGCTTTCTTT. The encoded protein is CASSPGVETEAFF.

This chain links TRBV28 with TRBJ2-4; 12 bases match TRBD2. The germline gives CDR1 MDHEN, CDR2 SYDVKM. The CDR3 length is 15 residues. V lost 8 bases, J lost 1 base, and 3 bases stayed unmatched. The CDR3 DNA reads as TGTGCCAGCCATACTAGCGGGAGGGCCAAAAACATTCAGTACTTC. Encoded protein: CASHTSGRAKNIQYF.

This chain links TRBV12-2 with TRBJ2-7; whether TRBD2, the table's D call, matches the DNA was not checked. TRBV12-2 is a recognized pseudogene. The CDR3 has 19 residues. The DNA for the CDR3 is TGTGCAAGTCGACGGGATTCGGGGGTTTCATGCCCGGTACCCTACGAGCAGTACTTC. This encodes CASRRDSGVSCPVPYEQYF.

The gene calls are TRBV20-1 and TRBJ1-5; D ambiguous. Trimming removed 3 bases at V and 1 base at J, with 25 bases between. The CDR3 is 19 amino acids. CDR1 is DFQATT and CDR2 is SNEGSKA in the germline V gene (reference sequence). The CDR3 bases are TGCAGTGCTAGTCGGATCGGTGAGGTTATAGTAGGAAGCAATCAGCCCCAGCATTTT. It encodes CSASRIGEVIVGSNQPQHF.

This rearrangement joins TRBV29-1 to TRBJ2-5, with D maybe TRBD2 (6 bases). V was pared by 7 bases and J by 1 base, with 22 bases between. Looked up from germline, CDR1 is SQVTM and CDR2 is ANQGSEA. The CDR3 spans 16 residues. CDR3 in DNA: TGCAGCGCCATACTTTGGGACTCCACCACCCAAGAGACCCAGTACTTC. Translated, it gives CSAILWDSTTQETQYF.

The chain recombines TRBV12-3 or TRBV12-4 with TRBJ1-1, with 8 positions matching TRBD1. CDR3 length: 11 residues. V trimming: 6 bases; J trimming: 6 bases; junction bases outside the gene matches: 0. The CDR3 protein is CASRTGAEAFF. The DNA of the CDR3 is TGTGCCAGCAGGACAGGGGCTGAAGCTTTCTTT.

The chain has TRBV10-1 and TRBJ1-3; 8 bases align to TRBD1. V was clipped by 6 bases and J by 9 bases; unmatched bases: 13. The CDR3 is 15 residues long. Germline-derived CDR1 and CDR2 are WNHNN and SYGVQD (reference sequence). CDR3: CASRDSGQAGGTIYF. For the CDR3, the DNA is TGCGCCAGCAGGGACTCGGGACAGGCCGGAGGCACCATATATTTT.

The gene calls are TRBV6-2 or TRBV6-3 and TRBJ2-7; 12 nucleotides match TRBD2. V lost 2 bases, J lost 0 bases, and 8 bases stayed unmatched. The CDR3 spans 18 residues. Germline V gives CDR1 MNHEY, CDR2 SVGEGT. CDR3 DNA: TGTGCCAGCAGTTACAGAAGGACTAGCGGGACGTTCTCCTACGAGCAGTACTTC. It is translated as CASSYRRTSGTFSYEQYF.

The V and J genes are TRBV5-5 and TRBJ1-1; tentative D call: TRBD1 (5 bases). Trimming stripped 4 bases from V and 4 bases from J, with 8 bases between. The CDR3 spans 12 residues. Germline assignment: CDR1 SGHKS and CDR2 YYEKEE (reference sequence). The CDR3 here is CASSHDSTEAFF. CDR3 DNA sequence: TGTGCCAGCAGCCACGACAGCACTGAAGCTTTCTTT.

This clone was seen only a few times. The rearrangement joins TRBV5-1 to TRBJ1-1; no reliable D call. The V gene lost 1 base and the J gene lost 2 bases, with 12 bases spanning the gap. The germline V gene encodes CDR1 SGHRS and CDR2 YFSETQ. CDR3 length: 15 residues. CDR3 in amino acids: CASSLLAGSNTEAFF. CDR3 coding DNA: TGCGCCAGCAGCTTGTTGGCCGGGAGCAACACTGAAGCTTTCTTT.

V usage is TRBV7-9 and J usage is TRBJ2-1, with D perhaps matching TRBD2 (5 bases). Germline CDR1 is SEHNR and CDR2 is FQNEAQ (reference sequence). With 4 bases removed from V and 8 bases from J, the gap between germline ends came to 21 bases. CDR3 length: 16 residues. The DNA for the CDR3 is TGTGCCAGCAGCTCACGCGCTCGGGTCGGGCGGGATGAGCAGTTCTTC. Its protein is CASSSRARVGRDEQFF.

The rearrangement uses TRBV19 and TRBJ2-7, with D possibly matching TRBD2 (6 bases). Germline CDR1 is LNHDA and CDR2 is SQIVND (reference sequence). V lost 5 bases and J lost 6, with 20 bases in between. The CDR3 has 15 amino acids. The CDR3 DNA reads as TGTGCCAGTAGTCTCGGGACTCACGAGGGAGGCGAGCAGTACTTC. Protein sequence: CASSLGTHEGGEQYF.

The CDR3 here is CASSQVLSGGTDTQYF. For the CDR3, the DNA is TGCGCCAGCAGCCAAGTACTGAGCGGAGGCACAGATACGCAGTATTTT. The genes are TRBV4-3 and TRBJ2-3; a possible D gene is TRBD2 (5 bases). Trimming stripped 1 base from V and 1 base from J, with 12 bases between. CDR1 and CDR2 (germline): LGHNA, YSLEER. There are 16 residues in the CDR3.

The chain employs TRBV28 and TRBJ1-1; perhaps TRBD1 as D (5 bases). The CDR3 runs to 13 residues. The V gene lost 7 bases and the J gene lost 3 bases, with 12 bases spanning the gap. Germline loops: CDR1 MDHEN, CDR2 SYDVKM. This chain's CDR3 is CASKVPGYTEAFF. CDR3 in DNA: TGTGCCAGCAAAGTGCCAGGGTACACTGAAGCTTTCTTT.

The CDR3 sequence: CASSQGGQGNAEAFF. CDR3 in DNA: TGTGCCAGCAGCCAAGGAGGACAGGGGAATGCTGAAGCTTTCTTT. The V gene is TRBV4-2, the J gene TRBJ1-1; 9 bases match TRBD1. The J segment lost 6 bases and the V segment lost 1 base, leaving 6 bases of the junction unmatched. The germline V gene has CDR1 LGHNA and CDR2 YNFKEQ. The CDR3 has 15 residues.

This chain links TRBV28 with TRBJ2-3; tentatively, D is TRBD2 (5 bases). The germline V and J ends were trimmed by 8 bases and 2 bases, with 17 bases remaining between them. This CDR3 contains 15 residues. The germline V gene has CDR1 MDHEN and CDR2 SYDVKM. The CDR3 DNA follows: TGTGCCAGCGGAACTAGAGCCCACTTCACAGATACGCAGTATTTT. Its translation: CASGTRAHFTDTQYF.